This T cell receptor (beta chain) was sequenced for a study of blood T cells in healthy people across ages. The use of a sample-barcoded 5' primer and a J-beta primer mix characterized a second PCR of roughly 6 to 12 cycles. A single record per CDR3 protein comes from TCRdb applying MiXCR to the 5' RACE reads. This table holds 600,000 to 900,000 distinct CDR3 sequences, 25% to 30% found once. The CDR3 is 15 amino acids. The V gene's germline CDR1 is MDHEN and CDR2 SYDVKM. V was pared by 5 bases and J by 6 bases, with 5 bases of the junction left unmatched. Study conclusions and caveats: Diversity of TCR beta correlated strongly with naive T cell percentage. Getting older went along with TCR beta diversity per million T cells dropping roughly linearly.

This clonotype was counted only a few times. Its antigen is not known. These sequences were also reported in another study, on T cells of mothers and their children.

This receptor was taken from a boy aged 5-17 years in good health. V is TRBV28 and J is TRBJ2-1; 12 bases fit TRBD2. The sequenced sample was blood. In DNA form, the CDR3 reads TGTGCCAGCAGTGAAGGACTAGCGGGACCCAATGAGCAGTTCTTC. Translation: CASSEGLAGPNEQFF.